These T cell receptor beta chains were read from a single sample in a study of blood T cell repertoires in COVID-19. Using immunoSEQ multiplex PCR, the repertoire was profiled, and TCRdb retains in-frame clones only, with some absent. This sample carries more than 150,000 clones, around nine tenths of them seen once, and the ten largest clones take about 0.96%. The sample consisted of peripheral blood. Every receptor here comes from a woman between 18 and 30 years old who had recovered from COVID-19. The CDR3 runs from the conserved cysteine through the conserved F or W. A D gene is named only where the DNA matches it firmly. Only part of the rows carry a size: once, few, many, or a class if the clone is expanded.

j_call,clone_size,d_call,v_call,cdr3_aa,cdr3_nt
TRBJ1-2,NA,NA,TRBV3-1/TRBV3-2,CASSLQGSLRGYTF,TGTGCCAGCAGCCTGCAGGGGTCGCTTCGTGGCTACACCTTC
TRBJ2-2,once,NA,TRBV9,CASSVAGMGTGELFF,TGTGCCAGCAGCGTAGCGGGGATGGGAACCGGGGAGCTGTTTTTT
TRBJ1-1,NA,NA,TRBV7-9,CASSRNRAAEAFF,TGTGCCAGCAGCCGTAACAGGGCTGCTGAAGCTTTCTTT
TRBJ2-3,NA,NA,TRBV19,CASSPSRRGTDTQYF,TGTGCCAGTAGTCCTTCGAGAAGGGGGACAGATACGCAGTATTTT
TRBJ1-3,NA,TRBD1,TRBV7-2,CASRPPGTGAGNTIYF,TGTGCCAGCAGACCACCCGGGACAGGGGCCGGAAACACCATATATTTT
TRBJ2-2,few,NA,TRBV7-3,CASSFNQDTGELFF,TGTGCCAGCAGCTTCAATCAGGACACCGGGGAGCTGTTTTTT
TRBJ1-5,few,NA,TRBV19,CASSIIDGRSRAQHF,TGTGCCAGTAGTATCATAGACGGCCGATCGCGGGCCCAGCATTTT
TRBJ1-2,NA,TRBD1,TRBV6-2/TRBV6-3,CASSMTSGGPNGYTF,TGTGCCAGCAGTATGACTTCAGGGGGTCCTAATGGCTACACCTTC
TRBJ1-1,NA,NA,TRBV6-6,CASSYSVGGEAFF,TGTGCCAGCAGTTACTCGGTAGGGGGTGAAGCTTTCTTT
TRBJ2-1,once,TRBD2,TRBV6-4,CASSRTSGGHSYNEQFF,TGTGCCAGCAGCAGGACTAGCGGGGGCCACTCCTACAATGAGCAGTTCTTC
TRBJ2-6,NA,TRBD2,TRBV18,CASSSLAGTSGANVLTF,TGTGCCAGCTCATCACTAGCGGGAACCTCTGGGGCCAACGTCCTGACTTTC
TRBJ1-3,NA,TRBD1,TRBV5-6,CASSFGTGSGNTIYF,TGTGCCAGCAGCTTCGGGACAGGCTCTGGAAACACCATATATTTT
TRBJ1-5,NA,NA,TRBV7-9,CASSLQGDQPQHF,TGTGCCAGCAGCTTACAGGGTGATCAGCCCCAGCATTTT
TRBJ1-2,NA,TRBD1,TRBV25-1,CASSPRTGGFNGYTF,TGTGCCAGCAGTCCGAGGACAGGGGGCTTTAATGGCTACACCTTC
TRBJ2-4,once,TRBD1,TRBV7-9,CASSPGGLSKNIQYF,TGTGCCAGCAGCCCAGGGGGCTTGTCCAAAAACATTCAGTACTTC
TRBJ1-2,NA,TRBD1,TRBV2,CASSEAWDRDYGYTF,TGTGCCAGCAGTGAGGCGTGGGACAGGGACTATGGCTACACCTTC
TRBJ2-6,NA,NA,TRBV19,CASISDRSGANVLTF,TGTGCCAGTATCAGCGACCGCTCTGGGGCCAACGTCCTGACTTTC
TRBJ2-5,NA,TRBD2,TRBV3-1/TRBV3-2,CASSQASGGWETQYF,TGTGCCAGCAGCCAAGCCAGCGGGGGATGGGAGACCCAGTACTTC
TRBJ1-5,NA,NA,TRBV3-1/TRBV3-2,CASSQVNSNQPQHF,TGTGCCAGCAGCCAAGTAAATAGCAATCAGCCCCAGCATTTT
TRBJ1-1,few,NA,TRBV7-2,CASSLKHGQMNTEAFF,TGTGCCAGCAGCTTAAAGCACGGACAAATGAACACTGAAGCTTTCTTT
TRBJ2-1,NA,NA,TRBV3-1/TRBV3-2,CASSRAGNYNEQFF,TGTGCCAGCAGCCGGGCGGGAAATTACAATGAGCAGTTCTTC
TRBJ2-6,NA,NA,TRBV19,CASRRAMSSGANVLTF,TGTGCCAGCCGCAGGGCTATGAGCTCTGGGGCCAACGTCCTGACTTTC
TRBJ2-1,NA,TRBD1,TRBV9,CASSVAGTGRNNEQFF,TGTGCCAGCAGCGTAGCGGGGACAGGGAGAAACAATGAGCAGTTCTTC
TRBJ2-1,few,NA,TRBV10-3,CAISESRKQGNNEQFF,TGTGCCATCAGTGAGTCGAGGAAGCAGGGTAACAATGAGCAGTTCTTC
TRBJ2-7,few,NA,TRBV4-1,CASSQEGGPYEQYF,TGCGCCAGCAGCCAAGAGGGGGGGCCCTACGAGCAGTACTTC
TRBJ2-3,NA,TRBD2,TRBV4-2,CASSPLSGSTDTQYF,TGTGCCAGCAGCCCCCTCAGCGGGAGTACAGATACGCAGTATTTT
TRBJ2-5,NA,NA,TRBV4-3,CASSPDGVQETQYF,TGCGCCAGCAGCCCCGACGGGGTACAAGAGACCCAGTACTTC
TRBJ1-4,NA,TRBD1,TRBV2,CASSRGQGGEKLFF,TGTGCCAGCAGTAGGGGACAGGGTGGGGAAAAACTGTTTTTT
TRBJ1-2,NA,NA,TRBV7-2,CASSLAAVNYGYTF,TGTGCCAGCAGCTTAGCGGCAGTGAACTATGGCTACACCTTC
TRBJ1-1,NA,NA,TRBV19,CASIKQMNTEAFF,TGTGCCAGCATAAAACAGATGAACACTGAAGCTTTCTTT
TRBJ1-2,NA,NA,TRBV28,CASSLQGRNYGYTF,TGTGCCAGCAGTTTACAGGGGCGTAACTATGGCTACACCTTC
TRBJ1-1,few,TRBD1,TRBV28,CASSRRQGGTEAFF,TGTGCCAGCAGTCGCCGACAGGGTGGCACTGAAGCTTTCTTT
TRBJ1-2,NA,NA,TRBV19,CASRLPGVSNYGYTF,TGTGCCAGTAGACTCCCGGGAGTATCTAACTATGGCTACACCTTC
TRBJ2-5,NA,TRBD2,TRBV27,CASSLSILAGVETQYF,TGTGCCAGCAGTTTATCGATCCTAGCGGGAGTGGAGACCCAGTACTTC
TRBJ1-2,once,NA,TRBV28,CASSFSGYGYTF,TGTGCCAGCAGTTTCTCAGGGTATGGCTACACCTTC
TRBJ1-1,NA,TRBD1,TRBV7-2,CASRPGGFSTEAFF,TGTGCCAGCAGGCCAGGGGGGTTCTCCACTGAAGCTTTCTTT
TRBJ1-2,NA,TRBD1,TRBV4-3,CASSQEGTGGHYGYTF,TGCGCCAGCAGCCAAGAAGGGACAGGGGGGCACTATGGCTACACCTTC
TRBJ2-5,once,NA,TRBV5-4,CASSSGTFQETQYF,TGTGCCAGCAGTTCCGGGACATTCCAAGAGACCCAGTACTTC
TRBJ1-2,NA,TRBD1,TRBV7-3,CASSPLGGMGHGYTF,TGTGCCAGCAGCCCACTAGGGGGCATGGGCCATGGCTACACCTTC
TRBJ1-2,NA,TRBD1,TRBV4-1,CASSQGDRGIWGYTF,TGCGCCAGCAGCCAAGGGGACAGGGGGATTTGGGGCTACACCTTC
TRBJ2-3,NA,NA,TRBV9,CASSVGWGRRTDTQYF,TGTGCCAGCAGCGTAGGGTGGGGGCGCAGGACAGATACGCAGTATTTT
TRBJ2-1,NA,NA,TRBV11-3,CASSPRAGPGEQFF,TGTGCCAGCAGTCCTAGGGCGGGACCCGGTGAGCAGTTCTTC